The 6 T cell receptor beta chains listed next were all sequenced from one sample in a study of blood T cell repertoires in COVID-19. The repertoire was sequenced with immunoSEQ multiplex PCR; TCRdb's copy has only in-frame clones and lacks some. The sample yields about 160,000 clones, approximately 84% seen once. The source material was PBMCs or T cells enriched from blood (not recorded which). Every receptor here comes from a woman aged 45-60 years who had recovered from COVID-19.

This clone occurred a few times. This chain uses TRBV5-1 with TRBJ2-1; D ambiguous. V dropped 0 bases and J dropped 10 bases, with 11 bases sitting between them. The CDR3 runs to 13 residues. Germline assignment: CDR1 SGHRS and CDR2 YFSETQ. CDR3 amino acids: CASSLDLTTEQFF. The CDR3 coding sequence is TGCGCCAGCAGCTTGGATCTTACTACAGAGCAGTTCTTC.

This clone was recorded only once. This chain uses TRBV7-9 with TRBJ1-4; D gene unclear. Between the trimmed V and J ends, which lost 2 bases and 8 bases, there was a span of 6 bases. Germline lookup yields CDR1 SEHNR and CDR2 FQNEAQ (reference sequence). CDR3 length: 12 amino acids. The CDR3 loop is CASSLFGEKLFF. CDR3 coding DNA: TGTGCCAGCAGCTTATTCGGGGAAAAACTGTTTTTT.

V and J are TRBV29-1 and TRBJ2-1; maybe TRBD2 (5 bases). CDR1 is SQVTM and CDR2 is ANQGSEA in the germline V gene. Trimming shortened V by 0 bases and J by 4 bases, and 13 bases separated the two germline ends. This CDR3 spans 15 amino acids. CDR3 coding DNA: TGCAGCGTTGAAGACCCCAGCGGCCCTTACAATGAGCAGTTCTTC. It is translated as CSVEDPSGPYNEQFF.

The chain joins TRBV24-1 to TRBJ1-1; D perhaps matches TRBD1 (5 bases). V lost 5 bases to trimming and J lost 1 base, with 10 bases between them. Germline-derived CDR1 and CDR2 are KGHDR and SFDVKD. CDR3 size: 14 residues. CDR3: CATSAGGANTEAFF. The DNA of the CDR3 is TGTGCCACCAGTGCGGGCGGGGCGAACACTGAAGCTTTCTTT.

This chain uses TRBV28 with TRBJ1-5; D unclear. Per germline, CDR1 MDHEN and CDR2 SYDVKM. The CDR3 has 12 amino acids. Trimming took 6 bases from V and 4 from J, leaving 7 bases between them. For the CDR3, the DNA is TGTGCCAGCAGCACGACTAATCAGCCCCAGCATTTT. It yields the protein CASSTTNQPQHF.

The chain uses TRBV5-1 and TRBJ2-5; 9 nucleotides match TRBD1. From germline, CDR1 is SGHRS and CDR2 YFSETQ. V was pared by 5 bases and J by 5 bases, with 4 bases of the junction left unmatched. The CDR3 extends over 13 amino acids. DNA of the CDR3: TGCGCCAGCAGGAGGGACAGGGTCGAGACCCAGTACTTC. Protein product: CASRRDRVETQYF.